Listed below are T cell receptor beta chains from one sample, sequenced in a study of blood T cells in healthy people across ages. In TCRdb, the 5' RACE reads were re-called with MiXCR into one record per CDR3 protein. Among hundreds of thousands of distinct CDR3 sequences listed, 40% to 65% were seen once. The sequencing sample was made of blood. These receptors originate from a woman of 80 years or more in good health. Both conserved end residues are part of each CDR3. D genes are given only for firm matches. A row's size may be missing; if present it is once, few, many or a size class.

length,J,V,D,size,DNA,CDR3
16,TRBJ2-5,TRBV11-2,-,many,TGTGCCAGCAGCTTAGATGTGGGTCCAGGGCTGGAGACCCAGTACTTC,CASSLDVGPGLETQYF
15,TRBJ1-2,TRBV7-9,-,many,TGTGCCAGCAGCGAGACAGGAGAAGCTAACTATGGCTACACCTTC,CASSETGEANYGYTF
15,TRBJ1-2,TRBV12-3/TRBV12-4,-,-,TGTGCCAGCAGTTTACCAGGGATTGAGAGGGCTGGCTACACCTTC,CASSLPGIERAGYTF
18,TRBJ2-7,TRBV4-1,-,-,TGCGCCAGCAGCCAAGTTTGGTCGGCCGACGCGAGCTCCTACGAGCAGTACTTC,CASSQVWSADASSYEQYF
14,TRBJ2-1,TRBV30,-,-,TGTGCCTGGACGGGCCTCGGCTCCTACAATGAGCAGTTCTTC,CAWTGLGSYNEQFF
17,TRBJ2-3,TRBV5-1,TRBD1,many,TGCGCCAGCAGCTTCCTACAGGGGAGAGAGGGCACAGATACGCAGTATTTT,CASSFLQGREGTDTQYF
13,TRBJ2-7,TRBV20-1,-,few,TGCAGTGCTAGGGAGTCCCTCGGTAATGAGCAGTACTTC,CSARESLGNEQYF
13,TRBJ1-5,TRBV27,-,-,TGTGCCAGCAGTGTATTGGATAACCAGCCCCAGCATTTT,CASSVLDNQPQHF
18,TRBJ2-7,TRBV5-1,TRBD2,few,TGCGCCAGCAGCCGGGATAGTCCTCCGGGACTAGCTTCCTACGAGCAGTACTTC,CASSRDSPPGLASYEQYF
19,TRBJ2-3,TRBV4-2,TRBD2,few,TGTGCCAGCAGCCAAGAGAGAAGCGGGGGCGCCATGGGCACAGATACGCAGTATTTT,CASSQERSGGAMGTDTQYF
11,TRBJ2-1,TRBV20-1,-,many,TGCAGTGCTGGGGGAGGTTGGGAGCAGTTCTTC,CSAGGGWEQFF
17,TRBJ2-7,TRBV10-3,-,-,TGTGCCATCAGTGAGTTTAGAGGAGGAACTATCAATTACGAGCAGTACTTC,CAISEFRGGTINYEQYF
16,TRBJ2-7,TRBV27,-,-,TGTGCCAGCAGTTTGGGGGGTAGGACTTCCTTCTCCGAGCAGTACTTC,CASSLGGRTSFSEQYF
14,TRBJ1-5,TRBV12-3/TRBV12-4,-,-,TGTGCCAGCAGTGTTGGGGGCGAGAGTCAGCCCCAGCATTTT,CASSVGGESQPQHF
17,TRBJ2-5,TRBV2,-,-,TGTGCCAGCAGTGAACAACAGGGCCGGAGTTTACAAGAGACCCAGTACTTC,CASSEQQGRSLQETQYF
18,TRBJ2-6,TRBV19,-,-,TGTGCCAGTAGTATATTGCAGTACCTTTCCTCTGGGGCCAACGTCCTGACTTTC,CASSILQYLSSGANVLTF
13,TRBJ2-5,TRBV20-1,-,-,TGCAGTGCTAGGAAACCAACCGGAGAGACCCAGTACTTC,CSARKPTGETQYF
13,TRBJ1-2,TRBV20-1,TRBD1,-,TGCAGTGCCCATGACAGGGACGCGTATGGCTACACCTTC,CSAHDRDAYGYTF
14,TRBJ1-1,TRBV4-2,-,-,TGTGCCAGCAGCCAAGATGTCCAGAACACTGAAGCTTTCTTT,CASSQDVQNTEAFF
13,TRBJ2-7,TRBV20-1,-,-,TGCAGTGCTAGAGTTGTTCGGTCCCCCGAGCAGTACTTC,CSARVVRSPEQYF
17,TRBJ1-1,TRBV21-1,-,-,TGTGCCAGCAGCAAAGGGGACAGTGCAGCCCTGAACACTGAAGCTTTCTTT,CASSKGDSAALNTEAFF
17,TRBJ2-6,TRBV14,TRBD1,many,TGTGCCAGCAGGGGTGGACAGGAGTTCTCTGGGGCCAACGTCCTGACTTTC,CASRGGQEFSGANVLTF
13,TRBJ1-1,TRBV29-1,TRBD1,-,TGCAGCGTTGGAGGGACAGGCAACACTGAAGCTTTCTTT,CSVGGTGNTEAFF
15,TRBJ1-1,TRBV15,-,-,TGTGCCACCAGCTCCCGAGGCCCCGGGAGGACTGAAGCTTTCTTT,CATSSRGPGRTEAFF
20,TRBJ2-1,TRBV12-3/TRBV12-4,-,-,TGTGCCAGCAGCCAGTACCAGGGGATTGCGGGGGCCGAAAAATACAATGAGCAGTTCTTC,CASSQYQGIAGAEKYNEQFF
14,TRBJ2-1,TRBV7-2,-,-,TGTGCCAGCAGCCCCACCAGACAGTCCAATGAGCAGTTCTTC,CASSPTRQSNEQFF
16,TRBJ1-5,TRBV4-3,-,-,TGCGCCAGCAGCGGGGGTTGGGGGATTGGCAATCAGCCCCAGCATTTT,CASSGGWGIGNQPQHF
15,TRBJ2-6,TRBV4-3,-,-,TGCGCCAGCAGCTACGAGGTATTAGGGGCCAACGTCCTGACTTTC,CASSYEVLGANVLTF
13,TRBJ2-1,TRBV20-1,TRBD1,-,TGCAGTGCTAGAGGACAGGGCGTAGCTGAGCAGTTCTTC,CSARGQGVAEQFF
16,TRBJ2-2,TRBV18,TRBD1,-,TGTGCCAGCTCACCACCGTCAGGGGGTGAAACCGGGGAGCTGTTTTTT,CASSPPSGGETGELFF
15,TRBJ2-1,TRBV12-5,-,-,TGTGCTAGTGGTTCCTCTAGGGACAACTACAATGAGCAGTTCTTC,CASGSSRDNYNEQFF
13,TRBJ2-7,TRBV28,-,few,TGTGCCAGCAGTGTTGCAGACTCCTACGAGCAGTACTTC,CASSVADSYEQYF